This T cell receptor (beta chain) was identified in a study of early stage breast cancer tumors. For the study at large: Samples were sequenced at about 10-fold average coverage.

Comments on this clone: The target antigen is unknown.

Study findings and constraints: Chain pairing and CD4, CD8 or FOXP3 expression were not captured.

The CDR3 loop spans 14 amino acids. Germline loops: CDR1 SNHLY, CDR2 FYNNEI. Deletions cut 6 bases from V and 0 bases from J, with 10 bases between. Measured with immunoSEQ multiplex PCR; TCRdb has only the in-frame clones, and not every one. The data show more than 55,000 clones, 65% to 85% seen once. The chain links TRBV2 to TRBJ2-3; D gene unclear. The sequencing sample was made of blood. This TCR derives from a person aged 35-55 years with breast cancer. For the CDR3, the DNA is TGTGCCAGCAGGCCTACACTGAGCACAGATACGCAGTATTTT. The encoded protein is CASRPTLSTDTQYF.